This TCR beta chain was identified in a study of spatial heterogeneity in lung cancer. Background on the study: The count of detected beta-chain sequences consistently exceeded that of alpha-chain sequences.

TCRdb used MiXCR to reprocess the 5' RACE reads, holding one entry per CDR3 protein. The profile shows more than 2,500 distinct CDR3 sequences, 8.5% of them singletons. Noted time point: sample taken at primary tumor resection. Germline assignment: CDR1 SGHTA and CDR2 FQGNSA. This CDR3 is built from 13 residues. Trimming left V 5 bases short and J 5 bases short, with 11 bases between. This clonotype is medium-sized by share. V gene TRBV7-2 combines with J gene TRBJ2-3; possibly TRBD2 for D (5 bases). This clonotype was obtained from a female donor with early-stage non-small cell lung cancer. The specimen was normal lung tissue next to the tumor, collected at surgery. The CDR3, as DNA: TGTGCCAGCAGCAAACGACGGGGAGATACGCAGTATTTT. This gives the protein CASSKRRGDTQYF.